These 19 T cell receptor beta chains were sequenced from one sample in a study of blood T cell repertoires in COVID-19. Libraries were prepared by immunoSEQ multiplex PCR; TCRdb keeps only in-frame clonotypes and omits some of them. The sample holds 180,000 or so clones, approximately 81% seen once. The sample taken for sequencing was peripheral blood. Source of these receptors: a person aged 65-85 years with COVID-19, enrolled during active disease.

The V and J genes are TRBV7-2 and TRBJ2-1; D is unclear. Germline lookup yields CDR1 SGHTA and CDR2 FQGNSA. The V end was cut by 1 base, the J end by 5 bases, with 6 bases between. The CDR3 loop spans 13 amino acids. CDR3 residues: CASSLVRDNEQFF. CDR3 DNA: TGTGCCAGCAGCTTAGTTCGGGACAATGAGCAGTTCTTC.

This clone was seen a few times. V and J are TRBV7-2 and TRBJ2-7; 8 bases agree with TRBD2. The CDR3 covers 14 residues. Trimming at V came to 5 bases and at J to 6 bases, leaving 9 bases not matched to a gene. Germline V CDR1 and CDR2: SGHTA, FQGNSA. This CDR3 reads CASSPGGGPREQYF. In nucleotides, the CDR3 is TGTGCCAGCAGCCCAGGCGGGGGGCCCCGCGAGCAGTACTTC.

This clone has just one count. The V and J genes are TRBV24-1 and TRBJ1-2; a weak D match, TRBD1 (6 bases). Germline values: CDR1 KGHDR, CDR2 SFDVKD. The germline V and J ends were trimmed by 3 bases and 4 bases, with 11 bases remaining between them. The CDR3 contains 14 residues. This CDR3 reads CATSDPGRGYGYTF. DNA of the CDR3: TGTGCCACCAGTGATCCCGGCAGGGGCTATGGCTACACCTTC.

The chain uses TRBV5-4 and TRBJ2-3; 9 bases agree with TRBD1. With 2 bases clipped from V and 4 bases from J, the junction kept 17 bases outside the gene matches. CDR1 and CDR2 from the germline V gene are SGHNT and YYREEE (reference sequence). The CDR3 loop spans 19 amino acids. CDR3 sequence (DNA): TGTGCCAGCAGCTTTCCGGGACAGGGTCTTGGTTTGGGGGCAGATACGCAGTATTTT. This encodes CASSFPGQGLGLGADTQYF.

This chain links TRBV19 with TRBJ2-7, with a weak D call TRBD1 (5 bases). The CDR3 extends over 13 amino acids. Between the trimmed V and J ends, which lost 4 bases and 3 bases, there was a span of 10 bases. Germline V lookup: CDR1 LNHDA, CDR2 SQIVND (reference sequence). The CDR3 coding sequence is TGTGCCAGTAGTACCAGGGCCAACTACGAGCAGTACTTC. It is translated as CASSTRANYEQYF. Full variable domain (outside the CDR3, taken from reference TRBV19 and TRBJ2-7): DGGITQSPKYLFRKEGQNVTLSCEQNLNHDAMYWYRQDPGQGLRLIYYSQIVNDFQKGDIAEGYSVSREKKESFPLTVTSAQKNPTAFYLCASSTRANYEQYFGPGTRLTVT.

The genes are TRBV6-5 and TRBJ1-1; TRBD1 matches at 7 bases. This CDR3 comprises 15 residues. Germline-derived CDR1 and CDR2 are MNHEY and SVGAGI. Unmatched junction bases numbered 11, after V lost 6 bases and J lost 4 bases. CDR3 amino acids: CASRERYRGSTEAFF. CDR3 DNA sequence: TGTGCCAGCAGAGAGAGATACAGGGGTAGCACTGAAGCTTTCTTT.

This clone was seen repeatedly, ten times or more. The chain has TRBV19 and TRBJ1-1, with TRBD1 as a possible D gene (5 bases). The ends were cut back, 5 bases at V and 0 bases at J, with 10 bases in the middle. CDR1 is LNHDA, CDR2 SQIVND, per germline (reference sequence). There are 14 residues in the CDR3. The CDR3 is CASSGAGLNTEAFF. The CDR3 DNA reads TGTGCCAGTAGTGGGGCCGGGCTGAACACTGAAGCTTTCTTT. Full variable domain (missing parts from reference TRBV19 and TRBJ1-1): DGGITQSPKYLFRKEGQNVTLSCEQNLNHDAMYWYRQDPGQGLRLIYYSQIVNDFQKGDIAEGYSVSREKKESFPLTVTSAQKNPTAFYLCASSGAGLNTEAFFGQGTRLTVV.

The V gene is TRBV20-1, the J gene TRBJ2-3, with D uncertain. Germline CDR1 is DFQATT and CDR2 is SNEGSKA (reference sequence). Trimming shortened V by 5 bases and J by 8 bases, and 11 bases separated the two germline ends. CDR3 length: 11 residues. The CDR3 spells CSASTASTQYF. CDR3 nucleotides: TGCAGTGCTTCCACGGCTAGTACGCAGTATTTT.

The chain joins TRBV6-5 to TRBJ2-7, with D maybe TRBD2 (6 bases). CDR1 is MNHEY, CDR2 SVGAGI, per germline. The CDR3 loop spans 14 amino acids. Trimming pared 5 bases from V and 5 bases from J, leaving 16 bases between. CDR3 DNA sequence: TGTGCCAGCAGTCGGGGACTGGAAGATAACGAGCAGTACTTC. It translates to CASSRGLEDNEQYF.

This clone showed up just a few times. The chain couples TRBV21-1 to TRBJ2-7; TRBD1 was called by the table and not checked on the DNA. TRBV21-1 is a listed pseudogene. This CDR3 spans 15 amino acids. CDR3 coding DNA: TGTGCCAACATAATACGGCAGGGAAGCTCCTACGAGCAGTACTTC. This sequence encodes CANIIRQGSSYEQYF.

This clone was seen only a few times. The chain has TRBV2 and TRBJ1-1, with D possibly being TRBD1 (6 bases). The CDR3 consists of 11 residues. Germline CDR1 and CDR2: SNHLY and FYNNEI. Between the trimmed V and J ends, which lost 7 bases and 6 bases, there was a span of 9 bases. The CDR3 region is CASKGGSEAFF. CDR3 nucleotides: TGTGCCAGCAAGGGGGGGTCTGAAGCTTTCTTT.

This chain joins TRBV4-2 and TRBJ1-1; D gene ambiguous. CDR1 and CDR2 from the germline V gene are LGHNA and YNFKEQ. The CDR3 is 13 residues long. The V gene lost 2 bases and the J gene lost 3 bases, with 7 bases spanning the gap. CDR3 nucleotide sequence: TGTGCCAGCAGCCAACCGGGGTACACTGAAGCTTTCTTT. Encoded protein: CASSQPGYTEAFF.

This clone was observed a single time. This rearrangement joins TRBV6-1 to TRBJ2-3; no firm D call. From germline, CDR1 is MNHNS and CDR2 SASEGT. This CDR3 comprises 14 residues. Trimming removed 7 bases at V and 0 bases at J, with 11 bases between. CDR3 in DNA: TGTGCCAGCAAAGGCGGAGCTAGCACAGATACGCAGTATTTT. Its translation: CASKGGASTDTQYF.

V usage is TRBV28 and J usage is TRBJ2-5; D not resolved. V lost 4 bases to trimming and J lost 2 bases, with 8 bases between them. Germline loops: CDR1 MDHEN, CDR2 SYDVKM. The CDR3 has 13 residues. CDR3 sequence reads: CASSSELQETQYF. CDR3 DNA: TGTGCCAGCAGTTCGGAGTTACAAGAGACCCAGTACTTC.

The rearrangement links TRBV7-2 to TRBJ2-5; tentative D call: TRBD2 (6 bases). The CDR3 extends over 13 amino acids. V lost 7 bases and J lost 6, with 15 bases in between. Germline V CDR1 and CDR2: SGHTA, FQGNSA. CDR3 DNA sequence: TGTGCCAGCACCTCGGGGGTGGTTCAGACCCAGTACTTC. Translating it yields CASTSGVVQTQYF.

This clone has a handful of counts. The genes are TRBV5-4 and TRBJ2-7, with 9 bases that match TRBD1. Germline V lookup: CDR1 SGHNT, CDR2 YYREEE (reference sequence). V was pared by 0 bases and J by 0 bases, with 1 base of the junction left unmatched. There are 15 residues in the CDR3. CDR3 sequence: CASSLGQGVSYEQYF. The CDR3 region has the DNA TGTGCCAGCAGCTTGGGACAGGGGGTCTCCTACGAGCAGTACTTC.

The chain links TRBV7-3 to TRBJ2-7; 8 nucleotides align to TRBD2. J was trimmed by 5 bases and V by 5 bases; bases with no gene match: 14. CDR1 SGHTA and CDR2 FQGTGA come from the germline V gene. The CDR3 runs 16 residues. The CDR3 spells CASSLHSGSGLDEQYF. Here the CDR3 DNA reads TGTGCCAGCAGCCTCCACAGCGGGAGTGGTCTCGACGAGCAGTACTTC.

The sample holds one count of this clone. The J gene is TRBJ1-2, the V gene TRBV28; D might be TRBD1 (5 bases). Per germline, CDR1 MDHEN and CDR2 SYDVKM. The CDR3 is 15 residues long. The germline V and J ends were trimmed by 7 bases and 0 bases, with 15 bases remaining between them. Written as DNA, the CDR3 is TGTGCCAGCACTTCCCCGGCGGGGGCTAACTATGGCTACACCTTC. This gives the protein CASTSPAGANYGYTF.

The chain couples TRBV7-9 to TRBJ1-2; maybe TRBD1 (5 bases). The V end lost 8 bases, the J end lost 1 base, and 11 bases lay between the germline ends. This CDR3 has 13 amino acids. In germline, CDR1 is SEHNR, CDR2 FQNEAQ (reference sequence). The CDR3 region is CASSDTRNYGYTF. CDR3 DNA sequence: TGTGCCAGCTCGGACACCCGTAACTATGGCTACACCTTC.